This passage covers 15 T cell receptor beta chains from one sample sequenced in a study of cytomegalovirus exposure and HLA in healthy donors. Amplification used 60 Vbeta primers and 13 Jbeta primers. Using immunoSEQ multiplex PCR, the repertoire was profiled, and TCRdb retains in-frame clones only, with some absent. The sample consists of over 50,000 clones, around 83% of them appearing once. Sequencing was carried out using PBMCs. Receptors were obtained from a middle-aged man in good health and CMV-seronegative.

The chain is built from TRBV5-5 and TRBJ1-4; TRBD1 matches 9 bases. With 3 bases clipped from V and 8 bases from J, the junction kept 8 bases outside the gene matches. There are 15 residues in the CDR3. CDR1 SGHKS and CDR2 YYEKEE come from the germline V gene (reference sequence). In DNA, the CDR3 is TGTGCCAGCAGCTACGGACAGGGGAAAGGGGAAAAACTGTTTTTT. This gives the protein CASSYGQGKGEKLFF.

This clone was seen just once. The genes are TRBV30 and TRBJ2-2, with TRBD2 identical over 7 bases. CDR1 is GTSNPN and CDR2 is SVGIG in the germline V gene (reference sequence). This CDR3 comprises 14 residues. V gave up 2 bases and J gave up 5 bases; unmatched junction bases: 5. The CDR3, as DNA: TGTGCCTGGAGTAATTCCGGGGGGACCGGGGAGCTGTTTTTT. Encoded protein: CAWSNSGGTGELFF.

The V call is TRBV7-2, the J call TRBJ2-7; tentatively, D is TRBD2 (7 bases). From germline, CDR1 is SGHTA and CDR2 FQGNSA. The CDR3 has 15 residues. Deletions cut 2 bases from V and 0 bases from J, with 11 bases between. The CDR3, as DNA: TGTGCCAGCAGCTTACGGCGGGGGCCCTCCTACGAGCAGTACTTC. Protein product: CASSLRRGPSYEQYF.

The DNA of the CDR3 is TGTGCCAGCAGCTTAGACCCGGGACTTAGTCCTCAGCAGTACTTC. Translated: CASSLDPGLSPQQYF. V and J are TRBV11-3 and TRBJ2-7; weak D call: TRBD2 (6 bases). The CDR3 consists of 15 residues. The V end was cut by 0 bases, the J end by 8 bases, with 17 bases between. Germline CDR1 and CDR2: SGHNT and YENEEA.

The chain joins TRBV7-6 to TRBJ2-2, with 7 bases identical to TRBD1. The CDR3 is 15 amino acids. Germline V gene sequence: CDR1 SGHVS, CDR2 FNYEAQ. Trimming removed 7 bases from V and 3 bases from J; junction bases left unmatched: 8. CDR3 sequence: CASTRGGADTGELFF. The CDR3 nucleotides read TGTGCCAGCACCAGAGGGGGCGCGGACACCGGGGAGCTGTTTTTT. Supplemented by reference TRBV7-6 and TRBJ2-2, the full variable domain reads GAGVSQSPRYKVTKRGQDVALRCDPISGHVSLYWYRQALGQGPEFLTYFNYEAQQDKSGLPNDRFSAERPEGSISTLTIQRTEQRDSAMYRCASTRGGADTGELFFGEGSRLTVL.

The CDR3 loop reads CASSPLQGIGEQYV. As DNA, the CDR3 is TGTGCCAGCAGCCCGTTACAGGGGATCGGCGAGCAGTACGTC. The rearrangement uses TRBV5-5 and TRBJ2-7; 7 bases are shared with TRBD1. The V gene's germline CDR1 is SGHKS and CDR2 YYEKEE (reference sequence). Trimming at V came to 4 bases and at J to 6 bases, leaving 10 bases not matched to a gene. The CDR3 spans 14 residues.

This chain connects TRBV11-2 to TRBJ1-5, with 7 bases fitting TRBD1. The CDR3 is 15 residues long. The trim removed 5 bases at V and 6 bases at J, leaving 10 bases unmatched. Germline V gives CDR1 SGHAT, CDR2 FQNNGV. CDR3 region: CASSPTQGDLQPQHF. The DNA for the CDR3 is TGTGCCAGCAGCCCGACCCAGGGGGATCTTCAGCCCCAGCATTTT.

This chain joins TRBV27 and TRBJ2-1, with TRBD1 identical over 7 bases. The CDR3 is made up of 15 amino acids. Unmatched junction bases numbered 7, after V lost 2 bases and J lost 6 bases. CDR1 and CDR2 (germline): MNHEY, SMNVEV (reference sequence). CDR3 nucleotide sequence: TGTGCCAGCAGTTTAGTCACGGGACAGATCAATGAGCAGTTCTTC. It is translated as CASSLVTGQINEQFF.

This chain links TRBV7-9 with TRBJ1-3; no reliable D call. V lost 1 base and J lost 1, with 5 bases in between. The CDR3 length is 14 residues. Germline CDR1 reads SEHNR; CDR2 reads FQNEAQ (reference sequence). CDR3 sequence reads: CASSLGGSGNTIYF. For the CDR3, the DNA is TGTGCCAGCAGCTTAGGAGGGTCTGGAAACACCATATATTTT.

This chain links TRBV10-2 with TRBJ1-4; 7 nucleotides match TRBD1. CDR1 and CDR2 (germline): WSHSY, SAAADI. Unmatched junction bases numbered 11, after V lost 5 bases and J lost 8 bases. This CDR3 has 15 amino acids. The CDR3 loop reads CASSTLTGWREKLFF. CDR3 DNA sequence: TGCGCCAGCAGTACTCTGACAGGGTGGAGGGAAAAACTGTTTTTT.

The chain uses TRBV5-6 and TRBJ1-2; the D gene is possibly TRBD1 (6 bases). This CDR3 region has 15 residues. Germline CDR1 is SGHDT and CDR2 is YYEEEE. Trimming took off 4 bases at V and 2 bases at J, with 15 bases between the two ends. CDR3 in amino acids: CASSLRGTGNYGYTF. The CDR3, as DNA: TGTGCCAGCAGCCTAAGGGGTACAGGGAACTATGGCTACACCTTC.

The V gene is TRBV5-1, the J gene TRBJ2-2, with 12 bases lining up with TRBD1. Germline V gene sequence: CDR1 SGHRS, CDR2 YFSETQ. J gave up 6 bases and V 4 bases, and 7 bases lay outside the gene matches. This CDR3 has 16 residues. CDR3: CASSPRDRGRAGELFF. CDR3 DNA: TGCGCCAGCAGCCCAAGGGACAGGGGGCGGGCCGGGGAGCTGTTTTTT. Full variable domain (rest looked up from reference TRBV5-1 and TRBJ2-2): KAGVTQTPRYLIKTRGQQVTLSCSPISGHRSVSWYQQTPGQGLQFLFEYFSETQRNKGNFPGRFSGRQFSNSRSEMNVSTLELGDSALYLCASSPRDRGRAGELFFGEGSRLTVL.

The chain uses TRBV5-1 and TRBJ2-2, with D perhaps matching TRBD1 (7 bases). Trimming cost V 4 bases and J 3 bases, with 13 bases left between them. The CDR3 has 15 amino acids. Germline loops: CDR1 SGHRS, CDR2 YFSETQ. CDR3 in amino acids: CASSGDSGYTGELFF. DNA of the CDR3: TGCGCCAGCAGCGGGGACAGCGGGTACACCGGGGAGCTGTTTTTT.

To note about this clone: The CDR3 ends on some other residue instead of the conserved phenylalanine or tryptophan, so this is likely a read error. No DNA is shown, since the ends of the CDR3 on it are uncertain; the CDR3 is the one TCRdb lists. The gene calls are TRBV11-2 and TRBJ1-1; TRBD1, the table's D call, lacks a check against the DNA. The CDR3 has 11 amino acids, counting both end residues. CDR1 is SGHAT and CDR2 is FQNNGV in the germline V gene. CDR3: CASSPSTGVNL.

The rearrangement uses TRBV19 and TRBJ2-1; 7 positions match TRBD1. CDR3 length: 13 amino acids. V lost 4 bases, J lost 7 bases, and 4 bases stayed unmatched. The germline gives CDR1 LNHDA, CDR2 SQIVND (reference sequence). This chain's CDR3 is CASSTKQGNEQFF. For the CDR3, the DNA is TGTGCCAGTAGTACCAAACAGGGGAATGAGCAGTTCTTC. Full variable domain (outside the CDR3, taken from reference TRBV19 and TRBJ2-1): DGGITQSPKYLFRKEGQNVTLSCEQNLNHDAMYWYRQDPGQGLRLIYYSQIVNDFQKGDIAEGYSVSREKKESFPLTVTSAQKNPTAFYLCASSTKQGNEQFFGPGTRLTVL.